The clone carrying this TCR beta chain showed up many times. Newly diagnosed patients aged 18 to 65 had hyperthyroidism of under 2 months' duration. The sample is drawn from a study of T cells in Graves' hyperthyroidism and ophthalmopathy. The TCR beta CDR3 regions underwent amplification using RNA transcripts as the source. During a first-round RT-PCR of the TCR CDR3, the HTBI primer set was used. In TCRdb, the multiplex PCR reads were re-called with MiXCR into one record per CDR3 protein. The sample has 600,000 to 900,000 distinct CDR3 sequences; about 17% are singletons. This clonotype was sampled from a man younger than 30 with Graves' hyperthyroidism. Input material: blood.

CDR3 amino acids: CASGTGSTGELFF. The CDR3 DNA is TGTGCCAGCGGCACAGGGTCCACCGGGGAGCTGTTTTTT. V usage is TRBV6-1 and J usage is TRBJ2-2; weak D call: TRBD1 (6 bases). From germline, CDR1 is MNHNS and CDR2 SASEGT. The CDR3 runs 13 residues. Trimming stripped 8 bases from V and 4 bases from J, with 11 bases between.